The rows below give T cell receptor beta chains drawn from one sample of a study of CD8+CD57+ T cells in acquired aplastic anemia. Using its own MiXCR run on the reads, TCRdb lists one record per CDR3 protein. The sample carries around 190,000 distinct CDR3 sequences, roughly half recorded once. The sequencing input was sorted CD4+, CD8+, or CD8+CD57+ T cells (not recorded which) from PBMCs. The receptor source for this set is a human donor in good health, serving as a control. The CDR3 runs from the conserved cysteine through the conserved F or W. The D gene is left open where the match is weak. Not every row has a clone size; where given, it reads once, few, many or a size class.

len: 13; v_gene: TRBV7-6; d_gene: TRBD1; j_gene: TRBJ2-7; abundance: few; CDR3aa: CASSRRTGHEQYF; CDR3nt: TGTGCCAGCAGCCGTAGGACAGGGCATGAGCAGTACTTC
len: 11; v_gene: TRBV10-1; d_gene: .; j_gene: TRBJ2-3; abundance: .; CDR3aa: CASDSTDTQCF; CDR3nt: TGCGCCAGCGACAGCACAGATACGCAGTGTTTT
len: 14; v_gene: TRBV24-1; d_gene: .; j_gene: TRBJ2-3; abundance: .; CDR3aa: CATSEQGVTDTQYF; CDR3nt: TGTGCCACCAGTGAACAGGGTGTCACAGATACGCAGTATTTT
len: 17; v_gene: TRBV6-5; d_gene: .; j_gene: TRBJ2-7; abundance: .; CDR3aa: CASSYPSTGGVSYEQYF; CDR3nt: TGTGCCAGCAGTTACCCCAGCACCGGGGGAGTCTCCTACGAGCAGTACTTC
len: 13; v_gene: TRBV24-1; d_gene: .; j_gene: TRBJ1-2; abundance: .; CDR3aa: CATSGGQVNGYTF; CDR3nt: TGTGCCACCAGTGGGGGCCAGGTCAATGGCTACACCTTC
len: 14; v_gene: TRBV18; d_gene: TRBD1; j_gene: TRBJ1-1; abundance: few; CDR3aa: CASSGDRGDTEAFF; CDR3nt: TGTGCCAGCTCGGGGGACAGGGGGGACACTGAAGCTTTCTTT
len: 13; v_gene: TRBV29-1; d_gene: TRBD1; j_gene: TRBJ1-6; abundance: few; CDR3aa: CSVWTGGRTPLHF; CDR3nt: TGCAGCGTGTGGACAGGGGGCAGAACACCCCTCCACTTT
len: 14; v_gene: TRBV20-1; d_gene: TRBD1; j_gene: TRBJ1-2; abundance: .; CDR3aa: CSATGTGGDYGYTF; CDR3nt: TGCAGTGCAACCGGGACAGGGGGCGACTATGGCTACACCTTC
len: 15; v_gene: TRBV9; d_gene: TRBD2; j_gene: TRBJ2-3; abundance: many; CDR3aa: CASSVGGGNTDTQYF; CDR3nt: TGTGCCAGCAGCGTAGGGGGGGGGAACACAGATACGCAGTATTTT
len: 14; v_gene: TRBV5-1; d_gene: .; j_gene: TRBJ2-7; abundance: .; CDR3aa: CASRRITSSYEQYF; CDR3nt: TGCGCCAGCAGGCGGATTACGAGCTCCTACGAGCAGTACTTC
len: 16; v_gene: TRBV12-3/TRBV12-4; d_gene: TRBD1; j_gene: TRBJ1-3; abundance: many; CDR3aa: CASSLGQGAGGNTIYF; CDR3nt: TGTGCCAGCAGTTTGGGACAGGGGGCAGGTGGAAACACCATATATTTT
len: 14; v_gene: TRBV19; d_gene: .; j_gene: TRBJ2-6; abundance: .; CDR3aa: CASSADSGANVLTF; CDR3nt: TGTGCCAGTAGTGCTGACTCTGGGGCCAACGTCCTGACTTTC
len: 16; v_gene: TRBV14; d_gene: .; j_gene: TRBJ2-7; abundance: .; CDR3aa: CASSQVGGDSSYEQYF; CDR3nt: TGTGCCAGCAGCCAAGTAGGGGGGGACAGCTCCTACGAGCAGTACTTC
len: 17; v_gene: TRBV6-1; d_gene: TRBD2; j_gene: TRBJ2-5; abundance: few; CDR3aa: CASSYHSGGAPQETQYF; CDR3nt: TGTGCCAGCAGTTACCATAGCGGGGGCGCGCCACAAGAGACCCAGTACTTC
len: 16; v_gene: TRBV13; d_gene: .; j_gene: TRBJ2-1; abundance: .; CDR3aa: CASSLDLGASYNEQFF; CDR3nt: TGTGCCAGCAGCTTAGATTTGGGGGCCTCCTACAATGAGCAGTTCTTC
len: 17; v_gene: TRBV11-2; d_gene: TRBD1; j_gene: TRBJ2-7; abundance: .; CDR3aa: CASSLEGAGTGGYEQYF; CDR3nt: TGTGCCAGCAGCTTAGAGGGGGCCGGGACAGGCGGCTACGAGCAGTACTTC
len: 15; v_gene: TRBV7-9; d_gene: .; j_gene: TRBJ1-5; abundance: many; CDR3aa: CASSPLGAGNQPQHF; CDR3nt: TGTGCCAGCAGCCCTCTTGGCGCCGGCAATCAGCCCCAGCATTTT
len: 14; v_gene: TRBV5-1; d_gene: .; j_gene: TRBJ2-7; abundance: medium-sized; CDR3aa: CASSYNDRTGEQYF; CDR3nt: TGCGCCAGCAGTTATAACGACAGGACGGGGGAGCAGTACTTC
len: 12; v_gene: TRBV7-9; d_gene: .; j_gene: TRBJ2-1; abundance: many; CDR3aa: CASSLAGGEQFF; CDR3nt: TGTGCCAGCAGCTTAGCGGGGGGTGAGCAGTTCTTC
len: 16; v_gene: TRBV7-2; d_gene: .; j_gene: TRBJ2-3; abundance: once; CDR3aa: CASSLVPGPSTDTQYF; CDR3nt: TGTGCCAGCAGCTTAGTACCGGGGCCTAGCACAGATACGCAGTATTTT
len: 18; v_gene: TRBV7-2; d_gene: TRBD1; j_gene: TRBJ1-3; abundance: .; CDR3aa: CASSLRTGQGVSGNTIYF; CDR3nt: TGTGCCAGCAGCCTAAGGACTGGACAGGGCGTATCTGGAAACACCATATATTTT
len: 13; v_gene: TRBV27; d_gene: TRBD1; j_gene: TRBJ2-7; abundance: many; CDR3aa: CASAGQGNHEQYF; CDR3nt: TGTGCCAGCGCGGGACAGGGGAACCACGAGCAGTACTTC
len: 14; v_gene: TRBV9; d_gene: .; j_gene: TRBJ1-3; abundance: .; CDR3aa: CASSPGTELTAIYF; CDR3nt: TGTGCCAGCAGCCCTGGGACCGAATTAACTGCAATATATTTT
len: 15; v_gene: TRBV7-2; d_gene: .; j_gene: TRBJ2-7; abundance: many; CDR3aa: CASSPPGNRFYEQYF; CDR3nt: TGTGCCAGCAGCCCGCCAGGAAACCGGTTCTACGAGCAGTACTTC
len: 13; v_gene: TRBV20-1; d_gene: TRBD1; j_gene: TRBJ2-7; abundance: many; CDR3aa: CSASLTGEYEQYF; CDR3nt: TGCAGTGCTAGCCTGACAGGGGAATACGAGCAGTACTTC
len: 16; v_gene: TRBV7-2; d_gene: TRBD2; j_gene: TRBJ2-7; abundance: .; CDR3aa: CASSVDGGGAGYEQYF; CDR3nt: TGTGCCAGCAGCGTGGACGGGGGGGGCGCCGGCTACGAGCAGTACTTC
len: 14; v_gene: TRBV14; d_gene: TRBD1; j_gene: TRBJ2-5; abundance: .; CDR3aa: CASSQVSTGGKRYF; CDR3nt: TGTGCCAGCAGCCAAGTTAGTACAGGGGGTAAACGGTACTTC
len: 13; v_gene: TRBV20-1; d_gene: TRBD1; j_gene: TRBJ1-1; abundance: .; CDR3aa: CSARTGGNTEAFF; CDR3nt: TGCAGTGCGCGGACAGGGGGCAACACTGAAGCTTTCTTT
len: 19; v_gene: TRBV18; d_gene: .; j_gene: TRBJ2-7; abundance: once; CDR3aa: CASSPPVVWQQKHSYEQYF; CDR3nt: TGTGCCAGCTCACCACCGGTGGTCTGGCAGCAGAAACACTCCTACGAGCAGTACTTC
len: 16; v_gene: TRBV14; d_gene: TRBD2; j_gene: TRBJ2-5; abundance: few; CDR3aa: CASSHLAGGTQETQYF; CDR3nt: TGTGCCAGCAGCCACCTAGCGGGAGGGACCCAAGAGACCCAGTACTTC
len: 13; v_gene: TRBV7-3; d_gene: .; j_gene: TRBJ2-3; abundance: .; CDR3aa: CASSLGAGCTQYF; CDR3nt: TGTGCCAGCAGCTTAGGTGCGGGGTGTACGCAGTATTTT
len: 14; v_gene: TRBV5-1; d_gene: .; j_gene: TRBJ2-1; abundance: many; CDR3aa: CASSLGTPRDEQFF; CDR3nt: TGCGCCAGCAGCTTGGGGACCCCACGGGATGAGCAGTTCTTC
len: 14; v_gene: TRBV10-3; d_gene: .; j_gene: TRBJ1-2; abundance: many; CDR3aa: CAISEARSNYGYTF; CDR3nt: TGTGCCATCAGTGAAGCCAGGTCTAACTATGGCTACACCTTC
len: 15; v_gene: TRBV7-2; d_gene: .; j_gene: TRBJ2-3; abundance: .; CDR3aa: CASSHPRGSTDTQYF; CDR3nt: TGTGCCAGCAGCCACCCCCGTGGGAGCACAGATACGCAGTATTTT
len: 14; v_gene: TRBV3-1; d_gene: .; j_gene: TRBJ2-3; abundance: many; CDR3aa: CASSQDVGGDTQYF; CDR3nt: TGTGCCAGCAGCCAAGATGTCGGGGGAGATACGCAGTATTTT
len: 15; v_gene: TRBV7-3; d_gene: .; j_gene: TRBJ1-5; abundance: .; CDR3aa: CASRSPDSSNQPQHF; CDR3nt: TGTGCCAGCAGATCGCCGGACAGTAGCAATCAGCCCCAGCATTTT
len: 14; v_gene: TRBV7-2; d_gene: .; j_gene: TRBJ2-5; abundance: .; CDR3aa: CASSSRGYQETQYF; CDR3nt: TGTGCCAGCAGCTCACGTGGGTACCAAGAGACCCAGTACTTC
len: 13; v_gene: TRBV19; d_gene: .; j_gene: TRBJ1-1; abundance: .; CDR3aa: CATTQRVDTEAFF; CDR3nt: TGTGCCACTACCCAGCGTGTGGACACTGAAGCTTTCTTT
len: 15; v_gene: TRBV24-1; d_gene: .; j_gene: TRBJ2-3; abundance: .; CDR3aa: CAASDLGQGTVTQYF; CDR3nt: TGTGCCGCCAGTGATTTGGGGCAGGGTACAGTTACGCAGTATTTT
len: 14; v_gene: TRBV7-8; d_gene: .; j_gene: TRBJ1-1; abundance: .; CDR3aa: CASSSGRMNTEAFF; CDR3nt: TGTGCCAGCAGCTCAGGACGGATGAACACTGAAGCTTTCTTT
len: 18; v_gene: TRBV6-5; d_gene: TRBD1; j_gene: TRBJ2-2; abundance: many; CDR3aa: CASSYRPYDRGDGGELFF; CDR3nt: TGTGCCAGCAGTTACCGCCCTTATGACAGGGGTGACGGCGGGGAGCTGTTTTTT